Listed below are T cell receptor beta chains from one sample, sequenced in a study of cytomegalovirus exposure and HLA in healthy donors. Clones were read by immunoSEQ multiplex PCR, and TCRdb kept only the in-frame ones, dropping some. This table holds 120,000 or so clones, about 91% found once. Sequencing used PBMCs. The receptors were sampled from a young man in good health and CMV-seronegative. Each CDR3 is given with its conserved first and last residue. D genes are given only for firm matches. The size entry is marked missing in some rows and otherwise reads once, few, many or a size class.

V	J	D	size	CDR3	DNA
TRBV18	TRBJ2-7	.	.	CASSTKGQGYSYEQYF	TGTGCCAGCTCAACCAAGGGCCAGGGGTACTCCTACGAGCAGTACTTC
TRBV11-3	TRBJ2-1	TRBD2	.	CASSPRTSGGIVFF	TGTGCCAGCAGCCCACGGACTAGCGGGGGTATTGTATTCTTC
TRBV14	TRBJ1-1	.	once	CASSQLQALNTEAFF	TGTGCCAGCAGCCAATTGCAGGCTTTGAACACTGAAGCTTTCTTT
TRBV5-1	TRBJ2-2	.	.	CASSFLGHPTINTGELFF	TGCGCCAGCAGCTTCTTGGGACACCCGACGATAAACACCGGGGAGCTGTTTTTT
TRBV5-1	TRBJ2-7	.	few	CASRKDTAYEQYF	TGCGCCAGCAGAAAGGACACCGCCTACGAGCAGTACTTC
TRBV7-6	TRBJ2-1	.	.	CASSASTHSSYNEQFF	TGTGCCAGCAGCGCAAGCACGCATAGCTCCTACAATGAGCAGTTCTTC
TRBV29-1	TRBJ2-1	.	.	CSVELETGLSYNEQFF	TGCAGCGTTGAGCTTGAAACGGGACTTAGCTACAATGAGCAGTTCTTC
TRBV5-1	TRBJ1-1	.	.	CASSSFRGMNTEAFF	TGCGCCAGCAGCTCGTTCAGGGGCATGAACACTGAAGCTTTCTTT
TRBV19	TRBJ2-2	TRBD2	.	CASRKTSGTGELFF	TGTGCCAGCAGGAAGACTAGCGGGACCGGGGAGCTGTTTTTT
TRBV7-2	TRBJ2-6	TRBD1	.	CASKAQGAGANVLTF	TGTGCCAGCAAGGCACAGGGGGCTGGGGCCAACGTCCTGACTTTC
TRBV7-2	TRBJ2-7	.	.	CASRLEEVYEQYF	TGTGCCAGCAGACTAGAGGAGGTCTACGAGCAGTACTTC
TRBV15	TRBJ1-5	TRBD1	.	CATSGGPGGVSNQPQHF	TGTGCCACCAGCGGAGGACCAGGGGGCGTCAGCAATCAGCCCCAGCATTTT
TRBV11-3	TRBJ2-1	TRBD2	.	CASSPRQFAGGSYNEQFF	TGTGCCAGCAGCCCCAGACAATTTGCGGGGGGCTCCTACAATGAGCAGTTCTTC
TRBV9	TRBJ1-6	TRBD1	few	CASSVSGTGYSPLHF	TGTGCCAGCAGCGTTTCCGGGACAGGCTATTCACCCCTCCACTTT
TRBV2	TRBJ1-5	.	few	CASSVRDNQPQHF	TGTGCCAGCAGTGTTCGGGATAATCAGCCCCAGCATTTT
TRBV7-2	TRBJ1-4	.	.	CASSRENEKLFF	TGTGCCAGCAGCCGAGAAAATGAAAAACTGTTTTTT
TRBV9	TRBJ2-7	TRBD1	.	CASSVGQGASYEQYF	TGTGCCAGCAGCGTAGGACAGGGGGCGTCCTACGAGCAGTACTTC
TRBV28	TRBJ2-1	.	.	CASSPNYGSSYNEQFF	TGTGCCAGCAGTCCAAATTATGGGAGCTCCTACAATGAGCAGTTCTTC
TRBV21-1	TRBJ2-1	.	.	CASSAPGTSDYCEQFF	TGTGCCAGCAGCGCTCCCGGGACTAGCGACTACTGTGAGCAGTTCTTC
TRBV29-1	TRBJ2-4	.	.	CSVGTGEWVQYF	TGCAGCGTTGGGACCGGGGAATGGGTTCAGTACTTC
TRBV7-2	TRBJ2-3	TRBD2	.	CASSHRTSGRSTDTQYF	TGTGCCAGCAGCCACCGGACTAGCGGGCGTAGCACAGATACGCAGTATTTT
TRBV30	TRBJ1-6	.	.	CAWSALNNSPLHF	TGTGCCTGGAGTGCCCTTAATAATTCACCCCTCCACTTT
TRBV6-5	TRBJ1-1	TRBD1	.	CASSYPRQGYTEAFF	TGTGCCAGCAGTTACCCGCGACAGGGCTACACTGAAGCTTTCTTT
TRBV6-5	TRBJ1-2	.	.	CASSYSRHLGYTF	TGTGCCAGCAGTTACTCCCGACACTTAGGCTACACCTTC
TRBV11-3	TRBJ2-1	TRBD1	.	CASTGVYNEQFF	TGTGCCTCGACAGGGGTCTACAATGAGCAGTTCTTC
TRBV18	TRBJ2-7	.	.	CASSPREWYEQYF	TGTGCCAGCTCACCACGGGAGTGGTACGAGCAGTACTTC
TRBV28	TRBJ2-7	TRBD2	.	CASSLWGEAGASYEQYF	TGTGCCAGCAGTTTATGGGGAGAGGCGGGAGCTTCCTACGAGCAGTACTTC
TRBV11-2	TRBJ1-2	.	few	CASRSFSSNYGYTF	TGTGCCAGCCGGAGTTTCTCCAGTAACTATGGCTACACCTTC
TRBV10-3	TRBJ2-7	.	.	CAISLGDSGNYEQYF	TGTGCCATCAGTCTCGGTGATAGCGGAAATTACGAGCAGTACTTC
TRBV11-1	TRBJ2-7	TRBD2	.	CASSLEGGSGEQYF	TGTGCCAGCAGCTTAGAAGGCGGGAGCGGCGAGCAGTACTTC
TRBV6-6	TRBJ2-5	.	.	CASSSGFGQETQYF	TGTGCCAGCAGTTCGGGGTTCGGTCAAGAGACCCAGTACTTC
TRBV4-3	TRBJ2-3	TRBD1	.	CASSQDRPGGMSTDTQYF	TGCGCCAGCAGCCAAGATAGGCCAGGGGGTATGAGCACAGATACGCAGTATTTT
TRBV5-1	TRBJ1-2	TRBD1	.	CASSIPGTGSYSGYTF	TGCGCCAGCAGCATACCCGGGACAGGGAGTTATAGTGGCTACACCTTC
TRBV28	TRBJ2-1	TRBD1	.	CASKETGGSYNEQFF	TGTGCCAGCAAGGAGACAGGGGGGTCCTACAATGAGCAGTTCTTC
TRBV28	TRBJ1-4	.	.	CASSPDREENEKLFF	TGTGCCAGCAGCCCCGACAGAGAGGAGAATGAAAAACTGTTTTTT
TRBV18	TRBJ2-3	TRBD1	.	CASSLGQGAAAADSTDTQYF	TGTGCCAGCTCACTTGGACAGGGGGCGGCCGCGGCTGATAGCACAGATACGCAGTATTTT
TRBV6-6	TRBJ1-2	TRBD1	.	CASILRGQGGYTF	TGTGCCAGCATCTTACGAGGACAGGGGGGCTACACCTTC
TRBV7-7	TRBJ2-3	.	.	CASSLGTDTSTDTQYF	TGTGCCAGCAGCTTAGGAACGGACACTAGCACAGATACGCAGTATTTT
TRBV19	TRBJ2-7	TRBD1	.	CASLYRGLNHEQYF	TGTGCCAGTTTATACAGGGGATTGAACCACGAGCAGTACTTC
TRBV9	TRBJ2-1	TRBD1	.	CASSLRDREYNEQFF	TGTGCCAGCAGCCTCCGGGACAGGGAGTACAATGAGCAGTTCTTC
TRBV6-1	TRBJ1-2	.	once	CASSEARVGGYTF	TGTGCCAGCAGTGAAGCCCGGGTAGGTGGCTACACCTTC
TRBV4-3	TRBJ1-1	.	many	CASSDVWEKMNTEAFF	TGCGCCAGCAGCGACGTTTGGGAGAAAATGAACACTGAAGCTTTCTTT
TRBV5-8	TRBJ1-1	.	.	CASSLVARTEAFF	TGTGCCAGCAGCTTGGTGGCTCGCACTGAAGCTTTCTTT
TRBV6-6	TRBJ2-7	.	.	CASSYSRVEYEQYF	TGTGCCAGCAGTTATAGCCGCGTGGAGTACGAGCAGTACTTC
TRBV18	TRBJ2-5	.	.	CASSPPATQETQYF	TGTGCCAGCTCACCACCAGCGACTCAAGAGACCCAGTACTTC
TRBV7-2	TRBJ1-1	.	.	CASSPDRNSPEAFF	TGTGCCAGCAGCCCGGACAGAAACTCCCCTGAAGCTTTCTTT